The rows below give T cell receptor beta chains drawn from one sample of a study of shared clonotypes between healthy human individuals. Profiling relied on immunoSEQ multiplex PCR, and the TCRdb table lists in-frame clones only, not all of them. The profile shows about 2.2 million clones, roughly 95% of them singletons. Sequencing was done on a sample of naive CD8+ T cells from PBMCs. The receptors originated from a man aged 18 to 29 in good health. Some clones in this sample may be carry-over from other donors' samples. The CDR3 runs from the conserved cysteine through the conserved F or W. The order of the fields is V gene, clone size, D gene, J gene, CDR3 DNA, CDR3 protein. A D gene is named only where the DNA matches it firmly. The listing skips clone size in some rows; elsewhere it reads once, few, many or a size class.

V: TRBV18
size: -
D: -
J: TRBJ2-7
DNA: TGTGCCAGCCCACCACCCCCTGGCGACCCTGACTACGGGCAGTACTTC
CDR3: CASPPPPGDPDYGQYF

V: TRBV18
size: -
D: -
J: TRBJ1-5
DNA: TGTGCCAGCTCACTTAACCTAAGGGTAAGTAGTCAGCCCCAGCATTTT
CDR3: CASSLNLRVSSQPQHF

V: TRBV7-2
size: once
D: TRBD2
J: TRBJ2-1
DNA: TGTGCCAGCAGCCCCCCGCCTCCGGGACTACCCAATGAGCAGTTCTTC
CDR3: CASSPPPPGLPNEQFF

V: TRBV18
size: -
D: -
J: TRBJ1-5
DNA: TGTGCCAGCTCACCTTCGAGGTCCCTCAATCAGCCCCAGCATTTT
CDR3: CASSPSRSLNQPQHF

V: TRBV9
size: -
D: TRBD1
J: TRBJ2-7
DNA: TGTGCCAGCAGCGTAGGACAGGGGGATTACGAGCAGTACTTC
CDR3: CASSVGQGDYEQYF

V: TRBV18
size: -
D: -
J: TRBJ2-4
DNA: TGTGCCAGCTCACCCGAAAGGGACATGCCCAAAAACATTCAGTACTTC
CDR3: CASSPERDMPKNIQYF

V: TRBV29-1
size: -
D: TRBD2
J: TRBJ2-1
DNA: TGCAGCGTGGTCCCGATAGCGGGAGAGCAGTTCTTC
CDR3: CSVVPIAGEQFF

V: TRBV4-3
size: -
D: TRBD1
J: TRBJ1-4
DNA: TGCGCCAGCACCCGAGGGACAGGGGAAAAACTGTTTTTT
CDR3: CASTRGTGEKLFF

V: TRBV11-2
size: -
D: -
J: TRBJ2-7
DNA: TGTGCCAGCAGCTCGACAGACAGGGAGGTCGTCGAGCAGTACTTC
CDR3: CASSSTDREVVEQYF

V: TRBV7-9
size: -
D: TRBD2
J: TRBJ2-2
DNA: TGTGCCAGCAGCCCCGTGGCGGGAGAGGGCGCGAACACCGGGGAGCTGTTTTTT
CDR3: CASSPVAGEGANTGELFF

V: TRBV7-9
size: -
D: TRBD2
J: TRBJ2-7
DNA: TGTGCCAGCAGCTTAGTCCCGGGACTAGCGGAGTACTACGAGCAGTACTTC
CDR3: CASSLVPGLAEYYEQYF

V: TRBV15
size: -
D: -
J: TRBJ2-7
DNA: TGTGCCACCAGCAGAGCTCCAGAGACCTCCTACGAGCAGTACTTC
CDR3: CATSRAPETSYEQYF

V: TRBV28
size: -
D: -
J: TRBJ1-2
DNA: TGTGCCAGCAGTCGTAAAGCTAACTATGGCTACACCTTC
CDR3: CASSRKANYGYTF

V: TRBV28
size: once
D: -
J: TRBJ1-3
DNA: TGTGCCAGCAGTTCAATCAGGGCCCACTCTGGAAACACCATATATTTT
CDR3: CASSSIRAHSGNTIYF

V: TRBV9
size: -
D: TRBD2
J: TRBJ2-1
DNA: TGTGCCAGCAGCCTCCTAGCGGGAGGGGGGTACAATGAGCAGTTCTTC
CDR3: CASSLLAGGGYNEQFF

V: TRBV7-9
size: -
D: TRBD2
J: TRBJ2-1
DNA: TGTGCCGGCTCTAGCGGGAGAAGGTATAATGAGCAGTTCTTC
CDR3: CAGSSGRRYNEQFF

V: TRBV7-9
size: -
D: -
J: TRBJ1-2
DNA: TGTGCCAGCAGCTTGGCAGACACTAACTATGGCTACACCTTC
CDR3: CASSLADTNYGYTF

V: TRBV27
size: -
D: -
J: TRBJ2-2
DNA: TGTGCCAGCAGTTTATCCTGGGGCGTCTTAGGGGAGCTGTTTTTT
CDR3: CASSLSWGVLGELFF

V: TRBV5-1
size: -
D: TRBD2
J: TRBJ2-7
DNA: TGCGCCAGCAGTTGGACTAGCGGAGGGTACGAGCAGTACTTC
CDR3: CASSWTSGGYEQYF

V: TRBV7-9
size: -
D: TRBD2
J: TRBJ2-7
DNA: TGTGCCAGCAGCCAAACGAGCGGGAGCCTCGCCTACGAGCAGTACTTC
CDR3: CASSQTSGSLAYEQYF

V: TRBV28
size: -
D: TRBD2
J: TRBJ2-3
DNA: TGTGCCAGCAGTTTATGGCGGGAGGGCCCTGATACGCAGTATTTT
CDR3: CASSLWREGPDTQYF

V: TRBV6-1
size: -
D: -
J: TRBJ1-1
DNA: TGTGCCAGCAGTGAAATTGGGGTGATGAACACTGAAGCTTTCTTT
CDR3: CASSEIGVMNTEAFF

V: TRBV27
size: -
D: -
J: TRBJ2-1
DNA: TGTGCCACAAATACGATCGGACTGCACAATGAGCAGTTCTTC
CDR3: CATNTIGLHNEQFF

V: TRBV10-2
size: -
D: -
J: TRBJ2-1
DNA: TGCGCCAGCAGTCACGGACTCGGAAATGAGCAGTTCTTC
CDR3: CASSHGLGNEQFF

V: TRBV27
size: -
D: -
J: TRBJ2-7
DNA: TGTGCCAGCAGTCCCCCGACAGGCACCTACGAGCAGTACTTC
CDR3: CASSPPTGTYEQYF

V: TRBV14
size: -
D: -
J: TRBJ2-7
DNA: TGTGCCAGCAGCCAAGATAACGACTTCTACGAGCAGTACTTC
CDR3: CASSQDNDFYEQYF

V: TRBV7-2
size: once
D: -
J: TRBJ2-3
DNA: TGTGCCAGCAGCTTAGGGGGGACGCTGGATACGCAGTATTTT
CDR3: CASSLGGTLDTQYF

V: TRBV27
size: -
D: TRBD1
J: TRBJ1-4
DNA: TGTGCCAGCAGCCCTAGGACAGGGGGGGAAAAACTGTTTTTT
CDR3: CASSPRTGGEKLFF

V: TRBV27
size: -
D: -
J: TRBJ1-1
DNA: TGTGCCAGCAGTTTAGGTGTCAGGGGGAACACTGAAGCTTTCTTT
CDR3: CASSLGVRGNTEAFF

V: TRBV28
size: -
D: TRBD1
J: TRBJ1-2
DNA: TGTGCCAGCACCCGACAGGGCCGATATGGCTACACCTTC
CDR3: CASTRQGRYGYTF

V: TRBV6-5
size: once
D: TRBD2
J: TRBJ2-1
DNA: TGTGCCAGCAGTAGTAGCGGGCTTGAGCAGTTCTTC
CDR3: CASSSSGLEQFF

V: TRBV27
size: -
D: TRBD2
J: TRBJ2-7
DNA: TGTGCCAGCAGTCCGGACGGACTAGCGGGAGGGCCCGGGGCCGAGCAGTACTTC
CDR3: CASSPDGLAGGPGAEQYF

V: TRBV28
size: once
D: -
J: TRBJ1-4
DNA: TGTGCCAGCTGGAGGGGGACCTCAAATGAAAAACTGTTTTTT
CDR3: CASWRGTSNEKLFF

V: TRBV4-1
size: -
D: TRBD1
J: TRBJ1-2
DNA: TGCGCCAGCAGCCGACAGGGGACCGACGGTGAAGGAGGCTACACCTTC
CDR3: CASSRQGTDGEGGYTF

V: TRBV28
size: -
D: TRBD2
J: TRBJ2-7
DNA: TGTGCCAGCAGTCGCCCCCGACTAGCGGGAGGTTCCTACGAGCAGTACTTC
CDR3: CASSRPRLAGGSYEQYF

V: TRBV6-1
size: -
D: -
J: TRBJ2-2
DNA: TGTGCCAGCAGTGACTTCGGTGCCGGGGAGCTGTTTTTT
CDR3: CASSDFGAGELFF

V: TRBV4-3
size: -
D: -
J: TRBJ1-1
DNA: TGCGCCAGCAGCCAAGATGCAGGGAGCGGGTCCACTGAAGCTTTCTTT
CDR3: CASSQDAGSGSTEAFF

V: TRBV19
size: -
D: -
J: TRBJ1-1
DNA: TGTGCCAGTAGTATGGGTCGGGACACTGAAGCTTTCTTT
CDR3: CASSMGRDTEAFF

V: TRBV7-3
size: -
D: TRBD1
J: TRBJ2-1
DNA: TGTGCCAGCAGCTTAAAGGGGACAGGAGTCCTCCCGAGGAATGAGCAGTTCTTC
CDR3: CASSLKGTGVLPRNEQFF

V: TRBV7-9
size: -
D: -
J: TRBJ2-1
DNA: TGTGCCAGCAGGAGAGATAACTACAATGAGCAGTTCTTC
CDR3: CASRRDNYNEQFF

V: TRBV14
size: -
D: TRBD2
J: TRBJ2-1
DNA: TGTGCCAGCAGCCGCCACCCCTCTAGAGCGGGAGGTTACAATGAGCAGTTCTTC
CDR3: CASSRHPSRAGGYNEQFF

V: TRBV10-3
size: -
D: TRBD1
J: TRBJ2-7
DNA: TGTGCCATCAGTCAGGGGGACGAGCAGTACTTC
CDR3: CAISQGDEQYF

V: TRBV28
size: -
D: TRBD1
J: TRBJ2-1
DNA: TGTGCCAGCAGTCCAGACAGGGCTACCTACAATGAGCAGTTCTTC
CDR3: CASSPDRATYNEQFF

V: TRBV28
size: -
D: TRBD2
J: TRBJ2-1
DNA: TGTGCCAGCAGTCCCCGGGGAGTAAGTGTAGCGGGAGCCTTCAATGAGCAGTTCTTC
CDR3: CASSPRGVSVAGAFNEQFF

V: TRBV7-3
size: -
D: TRBD1
J: TRBJ2-7
DNA: TGTGCCAGCAGCGCGACCGGGACAGGGGGCTTCTACGAGCAGTACTTC
CDR3: CASSATGTGGFYEQYF

V: TRBV7-2
size: -
D: -
J: TRBJ2-7
DNA: TGTGCCAGCACCCCTTACGCTTTCGGGAACGAGCAGTACTTC
CDR3: CASTPYAFGNEQYF

V: TRBV18
size: -
D: -
J: TRBJ2-2
DNA: TGTGCCAGCTCACCACCGTCCGGGACCGGGGAGCTGTTTTTT
CDR3: CASSPPSGTGELFF

V: TRBV19
size: -
D: -
J: TRBJ1-1
DNA: TGTGCCAGTATTATCACACCGGGCATGAACACTGAAGCTTTCTTT
CDR3: CASIITPGMNTEAFF

V: TRBV6-4
size: -
D: -
J: TRBJ2-1
DNA: TGTGCCAGCAGTGACTCAGCGGAAACCTACAATGAGCAGTTCTTC
CDR3: CASSDSAETYNEQFF

V: TRBV9
size: once
D: -
J: TRBJ2-2
DNA: TGTGCCAGCAGCATTTTGGGAACGAACACCGGGGAGCTGTTTTTT
CDR3: CASSILGTNTGELFF

V: TRBV7-6
size: -
D: TRBD2
J: TRBJ2-1
DNA: TGTGCCAGCAGCCCCTCTAGCGGGAGAATAAATGAGCAGTTCTTC
CDR3: CASSPSSGRINEQFF

V: TRBV30
size: -
D: TRBD1
J: TRBJ1-1
DNA: TGTGCCTGGAGGGAGGGCCGGGACAGGGTGACGAACACTGAAGCTTTCTTT
CDR3: CAWREGRDRVTNTEAFF

V: TRBV4-3
size: -
D: -
J: TRBJ2-5
DNA: TGCGCCAGCAGCCAAGATTCTGAAGGGGTTCGCGAGACCCAGTACTTC
CDR3: CASSQDSEGVRETQYF

V: TRBV28
size: -
D: -
J: TRBJ1-5
DNA: TGTGCCAGCAGTTTATTGGGGGGGTCTGCGGCCCAGCATTTT
CDR3: CASSLLGGSAAQHF

V: TRBV27
size: -
D: -
J: TRBJ1-5
DNA: TGTGCCAGCAGTTTAGGCGGACTTAGCAATCAGCCCCAGCATTTT
CDR3: CASSLGGLSNQPQHF

V: TRBV11-2
size: -
D: -
J: TRBJ2-5
DNA: TGTGCCAGCAGCCTACTAGGTTGGGAGACCCAGTACTTC
CDR3: CASSLLGWETQYF

V: TRBV27
size: -
D: TRBD2
J: TRBJ2-7
DNA: TGTGCCAGCAGTTTAGGGTCTAGCGGGCTGATCTACGAGCAGTACTTC
CDR3: CASSLGSSGLIYEQYF